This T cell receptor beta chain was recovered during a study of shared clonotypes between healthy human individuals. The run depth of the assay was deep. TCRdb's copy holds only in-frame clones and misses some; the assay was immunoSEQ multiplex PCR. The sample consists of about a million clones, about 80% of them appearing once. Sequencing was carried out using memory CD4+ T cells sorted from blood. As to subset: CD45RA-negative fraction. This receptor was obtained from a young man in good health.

CDR3 amino acids: CSAGAGGTEAFF. The CDR3, as DNA: TGCAGCGCCGGGGCCGGAGGGACTGAAGCTTTCTTT. This rearrangement joins TRBV29-1 to TRBJ1-1; a possible D gene is TRBD1 (5 bases). Germline CDR1 SQVTM, CDR2 ANQGSEA. The CDR3 is 12 amino acids. Between the trimmed V and J ends, which lost 7 bases and 5 bases, there was a span of 14 bases.